Each of the 17 T cell receptor beta chains below was sequenced from the same sample in a study of beta chain features in type 1 diabetes. Expressed TCRB transcripts were sequenced because the entire RNA isolate underwent reverse transcription. Libraries were prepared by immunoSEQ multiplex PCR; TCRdb keeps only in-frame clonotypes and omits some of them. The sample holds around 450,000 clones; about an eighth are singletons and the top ten take approximately 0.05%. The sample taken for sequencing was naive CD4+ T cells from blood. The source of these receptors is a woman under 30 in good health.

This sequence joins TRBV7-3 and TRBJ2-3, with TRBD2 matching 8 bases. CDR1 SGHTA and CDR2 FQGTGA come from the germline V gene. The CDR3 is 17 residues long. Trimming at V came to 5 bases and at J to 7 bases, leaving 17 bases not matched to a gene. The CDR3 DNA follows: TGTGCCAGCAGCGTAAACTCAGCGGGGGCTTATCGGAATACGCAGTATTTT. Translation gives CASSVNSAGAYRNTQYF. The whole variable domain, filled in from reference TRBV7-3 and TRBJ2-3, reads GAGVSQTPSNKVTEKGKYVELRCDPISGHTALYWYRQSLGQGPEFLIYFQGTGAADDSGLPNDRFFAVRPEGSVSTLKIQRTERGDSAVYLCASSVNSAGAYRNTQYFGPGTRLTVL.

In its sample, this clone was seen a few times. This sequence joins TRBV9 and TRBJ2-1; 12 bases align to TRBD2. CDR1 is SGDLS and CDR2 is YYNGEE in the germline V gene. With 4 bases clipped from V and 4 bases from J, the junction kept 3 bases outside the gene matches. The CDR3 totals 15 residues. As DNA, the CDR3 is TGTGCCAGCAGCCCGACTAGCGGGAGTTACAATGAGCAGTTCTTC. Translation gives CASSPTSGSYNEQFF.

In its sample, this clone was seen a few times. The V and J genes are TRBV30 and TRBJ2-5, with unresolved D. This CDR3 region has 15 residues. With 0 bases removed from V and 1 base from J, the gap between germline ends came to 12 bases. The germline CDR1 and CDR2 sequences are GTSNPN and SVGIG (reference sequence). CDR3 DNA sequence: TGTGCCTGGAGTGTACAAGGGCCCACCCAAGAGACCCAGTACTTC. Translated, it gives CAWSVQGPTQETQYF. Together with reference TRBV30 and TRBJ2-5, the CDR3 gives the full variable domain: SQTIHQWPATLVQPVGSPLSLECTVEGTSNPNLYWYRQAAGRGLQLLFYSVGIGQISSEVPQNLSASRPQDRQFILSSKKLLLSDSGFYLCAWSVQGPTQETQYFGPGTRLLVL.

This clone has just a few counts. The chain couples TRBV28 to TRBJ1-1; D gene unclear. The germline gives CDR1 MDHEN, CDR2 SYDVKM. The CDR3 has 13 amino acids. V was pared by 5 bases and J by 0 bases, with 7 bases between. DNA for the CDR3: TGTGCCAGCAGTATCCAAATGAACACTGAAGCTTTCTTT. Its protein product is CASSIQMNTEAFF. The complete variable domain, with remaining parts taken from reference TRBV28 and TRBJ1-1, reads DVKVTQSSRYLVKRTGEKVFLECVQDMDHENMFWYRQDPGLGLRLIYFSYDVKMKEKGDIPEGYSVSREKKERFSLILESASTNQTSMYLCASSIQMNTEAFFGQGTRLTVV.

The chain carries TRBV9 and TRBJ2-5; 7 bases line up with TRBD2. The CDR3 totals 16 residues. The germline CDR1 and CDR2 sequences are SGDLS and YYNGEE. The V gene end was trimmed by 0 bases and the J gene end by 5 bases; junction bases not matched to a gene: 10. CDR3 in DNA: TGTGCCAGCAGCGTAGGCAGCGGGGAAGGCATGGAGACCCAGTACTTC. It encodes CASSVGSGEGMETQYF.

This chain joins TRBV5-4 and TRBJ2-3; tentatively, D is TRBD1 or TRBD2 (5 bases each). The CDR3 spans 13 residues. V was clipped by 5 bases and J by 9 bases, with 16 bases between them. Germline V gives CDR1 SGHNT, CDR2 YYREEE (reference sequence). The CDR3 is CASSLTRGETQYF. The CDR3 coding sequence is TGTGCCAGCAGTCTGACGAGGGGCGAGACGCAGTATTTT.

This clone has more than one count but fewer than ten. The V call is TRBV27, the J call TRBJ2-7; tentatively, D is TRBD2 (6 bases). V lost 5 bases and J lost 2, with 13 bases in between. The germline V gene encodes CDR1 MNHEY and CDR2 SMNVEV (reference sequence). The CDR3 has 14 amino acids. This CDR3 reads CASSPPGAPYEQYV. The CDR3 coding sequence is TGTGCCAGCAGTCCTCCGGGAGCTCCCTACGAGCAGTACGTC.

The sample holds a few counts of this clone. The chain couples TRBV7-9 to TRBJ1-1; no reliable D call. The CDR3 has 13 residues. Germline lookup yields CDR1 SEHNR and CDR2 FQNEAQ (reference sequence). V dropped 8 bases and J dropped 0 bases, with 10 bases sitting between them. CDR3 sequence (DNA): TGTGCCAGCGGCGGAGAGCTGAACACTGAAGCTTTCTTT. Its protein product is CASGGELNTEAFF.

This clone was detected only a few times. The chain couples TRBV20-1 to TRBJ1-2; D might be TRBD1 (6 bases). V dropped 5 bases and J dropped 8 bases, with 12 bases sitting between them. The CDR3 is 11 residues long. Germline CDR1 DFQATT, CDR2 SNEGSKA (reference sequence). This chain's CDR3 is CSAFTGNGYTF. CDR3 in DNA: TGCAGTGCTTTTACAGGGAACGGCTACACCTTC.

This clone has a handful of counts. The rearrangement uses TRBV6-5 and TRBJ2-1; 8 bases align to TRBD1. This CDR3 contains 14 residues. V shed 6 bases and J 4 bases; nucleotides not matched to a gene: 5. CDR1 MNHEY and CDR2 SVGAGI come from the germline V gene. The CDR3 region has the DNA TGTGCCAGCAGCCCTCGGACAGGGTACAATGAGCAGTTCTTC. Translating it yields CASSPRTGYNEQFF.

This clone has just a few counts. J is TRBJ1-2 and V is TRBV10-3; D gene unclear. Germline V CDR1 and CDR2: ENHRY, SYGVKD. The CDR3 sequence is 13 residues long. The germline V and J ends were trimmed by 10 bases and 5 bases, with 17 bases remaining between them. The CDR3 reads CATSYDPSYGYTF. DNA for the CDR3: TGTGCCACCTCTTACGACCCGTCATATGGCTACACCTTC.

In this sample, this clone turned up a few times. The V and J genes are TRBV7-9 and TRBJ2-7; possibly TRBD2 for D (5 bases). Germline V CDR1 and CDR2: SEHNR, FQNEAQ (reference sequence). V shed 4 bases and J shed 9 bases, with 16 bases lying between them. This CDR3 has 13 residues. The CDR3 sequence: CASSSIGLIAQYV. The CDR3 nucleotides read TGTGCCAGCAGCTCCATTGGACTCATTGCGCAGTACGTC.

The table lists this clone with a few counts. The chain employs TRBV7-9 and TRBJ1-5; D remains unclear. The V gene's germline CDR1 is SEHNR and CDR2 FQNEAQ (reference sequence). Trimming removed 4 bases from V and 6 bases from J, with 13 bases in between. CDR3 length equals 14 residues. The CDR3: CASSSTKAAQPQHF. The CDR3 DNA follows: TGTGCCAGCAGCTCGACGAAGGCGGCTCAGCCCCAGCATTTT.

As regards this clone: One end of the junction is discordant with germline, which a read error may explain. This sequence joins TRBV7-7 and TRBJ2-5; a possible D gene is TRBD2 (7 bases). The CDR3 has 14 residues. Germline values: CDR1 SSHAT, CDR2 FNYEAQ (reference sequence). The CDR3 sequence: CASSLDRGAETQYF. CDR3 nucleotides: TGTGCTAGCAGCTTAGATCGGGGGGCAGAGACCCAGTACTTC.

A remark on this clone: This CDR3 is also generated by other DNA sequences in the sample. V is TRBV30 and J is TRBJ2-5; 10 bases align to TRBD2. Germline V gene sequence: CDR1 GTSNPN, CDR2 SVGIG (reference sequence). The CDR3 has 13 residues. The J segment lost 4 bases and the V segment lost 8 bases, leaving 7 bases of the junction unmatched. The CDR3 loop is CALKREGGETQYF. The CDR3 coding sequence is TGTGCCCTAAAGCGGGAGGGTGGAGAGACCCAGTACTTC.

This clone appeared a few times. The chain is built from TRBV7-2 and TRBJ1-4, with D possibly TRBD1 on 5 matching bases. CDR1 and CDR2 from the germline V gene are SGHTA and FQGNSA. This CDR3 is 15 amino acids long. V was pared by 5 bases and J by 4 bases, with 14 bases between. This CDR3 is CASSRAWGINEKLFF. The CDR3 nucleotides are TGTGCCAGCAGCAGAGCGTGGGGGATTAATGAAAAACTGTTTTTT.

This clone has more than one count but fewer than ten. V is TRBV7-2 and J is TRBJ1-5, with a tentative D call TRBD1 (6 bases). Germline V gives CDR1 SGHTA, CDR2 FQGNSA. This CDR3 region has 16 residues. With 0 bases removed from V and 5 bases from J, the gap between germline ends came to 14 bases. Written as DNA, the CDR3 is TGTGCCAGCAGCTTAGCGGGGCAGGGGACCTATCAGCCCCAGCATTTT. It specifies CASSLAGQGTYQPQHF.